The subject of this entry is one TCR beta chain. The length of the CDR3 is 15 residues. Trimming took 0 bases from V and 6 from J; bases not matched to a gene: 7. Germline CDR1 SGHDN, CDR2 FVKESK. Source study methods: Using reference gene primer amplification, nucleated cell counts were estimated. Produced via immunoSEQ multiplex PCR; TCRdb's table is partial and in-frame only. V, J and clone size are those of that table, while D and trimming were read from the DNA. Of 250,000 to 300,000 clones in the sample, around 89% were seen once. These data belong to a study of blood T cell repertoires in COVID-19. Turning to the study itself: Whether acute or convalescent, the COVID-19 samples came from the United States, Italy and Spain. PBMCs, B-cell-depleted T cells, or T cells were the source of the cDNA or gDNA that made up the material.

The sequence derives from a woman aged 55-69 years with acute or convalescent COVID-19. The sequencing input was peripheral blood. This chain uses TRBV14 with TRBJ2-7, with 8 bases aligning to TRBD1. CDR3 sequence: CASSQDRGQDAEQYF. The CDR3 bases are TGTGCCAGCAGCCAAGATAGGGGACAGGACGCCGAGCAGTACTTC.